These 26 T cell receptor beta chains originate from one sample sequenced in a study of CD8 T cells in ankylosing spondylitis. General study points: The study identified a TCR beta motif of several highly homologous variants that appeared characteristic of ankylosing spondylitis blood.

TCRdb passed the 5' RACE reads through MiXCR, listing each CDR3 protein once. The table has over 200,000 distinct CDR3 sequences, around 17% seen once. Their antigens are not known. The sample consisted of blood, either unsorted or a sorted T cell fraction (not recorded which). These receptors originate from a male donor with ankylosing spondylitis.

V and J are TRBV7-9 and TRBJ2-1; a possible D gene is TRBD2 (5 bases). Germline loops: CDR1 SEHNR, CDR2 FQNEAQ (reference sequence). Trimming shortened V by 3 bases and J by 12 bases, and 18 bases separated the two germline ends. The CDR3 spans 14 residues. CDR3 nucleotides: TGTGCCAGCAGCTTTACGGCAGCAGACGCGGGGCAGTTCTTC. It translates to CASSFTAADAGQFF.

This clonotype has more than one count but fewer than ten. CDR3 in amino acids: CASSLVENQPQHF. The CDR3 DNA reads TGTGCCAGCAGCTTAGTGGAGAATCAGCCCCAGCATTTT. The chain joins TRBV7-2 to TRBJ1-5; D gene uncertain. Germline V gene sequence: CDR1 SGHTA, CDR2 FQGNSA. Between the trimmed V and J ends, which lost 1 base and 4 bases, there was a span of 5 bases. The CDR3 loop spans 13 amino acids.

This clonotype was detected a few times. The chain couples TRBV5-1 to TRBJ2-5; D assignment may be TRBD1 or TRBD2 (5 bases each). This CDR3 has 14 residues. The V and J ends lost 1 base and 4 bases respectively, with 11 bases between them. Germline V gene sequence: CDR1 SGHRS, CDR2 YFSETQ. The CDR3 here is CASSLRGDGETQYF. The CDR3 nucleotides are TGCGCCAGCAGCTTGAGGGGAGACGGAGAGACCCAGTACTTC.

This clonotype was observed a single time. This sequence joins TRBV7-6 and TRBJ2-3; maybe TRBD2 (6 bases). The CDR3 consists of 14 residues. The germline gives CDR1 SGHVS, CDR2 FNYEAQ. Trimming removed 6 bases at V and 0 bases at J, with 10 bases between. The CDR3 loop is CASRRDSSTDTQYF. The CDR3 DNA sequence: TGTGCCAGCAGGCGGGACTCGAGCACAGATACGCAGTATTTT.

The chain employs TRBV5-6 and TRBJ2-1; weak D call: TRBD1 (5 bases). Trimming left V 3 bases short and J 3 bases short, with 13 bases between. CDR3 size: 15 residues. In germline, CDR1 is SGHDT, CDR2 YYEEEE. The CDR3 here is CASSSKTAHYNEQFF. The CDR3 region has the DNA TGTGCCAGCAGCTCAAAGACAGCCCACTACAATGAGCAGTTCTTC.

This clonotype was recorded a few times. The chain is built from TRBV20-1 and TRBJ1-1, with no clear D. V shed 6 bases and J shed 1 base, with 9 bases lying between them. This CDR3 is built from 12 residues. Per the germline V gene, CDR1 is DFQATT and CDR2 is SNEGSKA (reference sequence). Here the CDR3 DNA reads TGCAGTGCCCCGTCAGAGAACACTGAAGCTTTCTTT. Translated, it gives CSAPSENTEAFF.

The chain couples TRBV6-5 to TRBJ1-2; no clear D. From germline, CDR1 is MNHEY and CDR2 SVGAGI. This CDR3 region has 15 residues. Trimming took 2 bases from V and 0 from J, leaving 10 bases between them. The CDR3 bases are TGTGCCAGCAGTTACGGCCAAACAACTAACTATGGCTACACCTTC. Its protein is CASSYGQTTNYGYTF.

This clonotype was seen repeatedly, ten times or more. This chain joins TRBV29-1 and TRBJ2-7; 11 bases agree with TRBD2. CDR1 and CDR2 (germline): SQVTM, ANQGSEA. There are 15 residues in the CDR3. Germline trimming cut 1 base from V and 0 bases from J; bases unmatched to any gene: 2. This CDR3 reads CSVEGLAGHSYEQYF. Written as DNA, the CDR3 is TGCAGCGTTGAAGGACTAGCGGGACACTCCTACGAGCAGTACTTC.

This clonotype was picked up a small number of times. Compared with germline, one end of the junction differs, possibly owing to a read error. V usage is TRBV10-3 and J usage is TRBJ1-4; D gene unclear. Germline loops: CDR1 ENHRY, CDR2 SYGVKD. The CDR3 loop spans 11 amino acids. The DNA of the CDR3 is TGTGCCATCAGTGAGTCGTCCGCTCATCTATTT. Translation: CAISESSAHLF.

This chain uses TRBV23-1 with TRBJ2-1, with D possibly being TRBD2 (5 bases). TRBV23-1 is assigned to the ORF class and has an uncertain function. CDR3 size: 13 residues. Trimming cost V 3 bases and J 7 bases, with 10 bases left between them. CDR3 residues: CASSQLTRNEQFF. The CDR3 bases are TGCGCCAGCAGTCAGCTCACTAGGAATGAGCAGTTCTTC.

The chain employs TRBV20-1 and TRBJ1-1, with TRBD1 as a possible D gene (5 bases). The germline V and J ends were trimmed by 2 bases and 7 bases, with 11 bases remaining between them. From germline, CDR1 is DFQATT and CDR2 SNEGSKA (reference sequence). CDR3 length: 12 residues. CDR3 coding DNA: TGCAGTGCTAGACCGGACATACATGAAGCTTTCTTT. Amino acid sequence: CSARPDIHEAFF.

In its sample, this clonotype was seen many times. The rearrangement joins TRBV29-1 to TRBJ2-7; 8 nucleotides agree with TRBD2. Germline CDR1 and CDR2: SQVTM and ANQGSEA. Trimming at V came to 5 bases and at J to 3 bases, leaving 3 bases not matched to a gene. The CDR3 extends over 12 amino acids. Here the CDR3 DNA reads TGCAGCGTTCGGGAGGGCCTCTACGAGCAGTACTTC. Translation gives CSVREGLYEQYF.

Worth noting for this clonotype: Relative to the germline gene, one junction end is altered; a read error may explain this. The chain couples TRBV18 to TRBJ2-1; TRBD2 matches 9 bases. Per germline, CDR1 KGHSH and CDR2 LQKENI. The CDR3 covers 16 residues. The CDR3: CASAPLAGEFYNEQFF. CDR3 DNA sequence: TGTGCCAGCGCACCTTTAGCGGGAGAATTCTACAATGAGCAGTTCTTC.

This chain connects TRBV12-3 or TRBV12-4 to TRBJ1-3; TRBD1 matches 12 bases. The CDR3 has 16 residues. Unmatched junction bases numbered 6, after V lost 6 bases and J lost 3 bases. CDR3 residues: CASRSGQGAYGNTIYF. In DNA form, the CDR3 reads TGTGCCAGCAGGTCGGGACAGGGGGCTTATGGAAACACCATATATTTT.

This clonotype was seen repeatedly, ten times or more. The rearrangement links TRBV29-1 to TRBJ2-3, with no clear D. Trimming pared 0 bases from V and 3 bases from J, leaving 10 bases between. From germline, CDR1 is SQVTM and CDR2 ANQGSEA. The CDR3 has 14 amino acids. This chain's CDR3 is CSVEDYRQTDTQYF. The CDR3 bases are TGCAGCGTTGAAGATTATCGGCAAACAGATACGCAGTATTTT.

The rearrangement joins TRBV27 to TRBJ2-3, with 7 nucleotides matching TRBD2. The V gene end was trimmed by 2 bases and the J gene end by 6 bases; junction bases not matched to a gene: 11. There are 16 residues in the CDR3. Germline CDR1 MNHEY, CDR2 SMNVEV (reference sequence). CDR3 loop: CASSLPILTSPDTQYF. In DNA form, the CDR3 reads TGTGCCAGCAGTTTACCGATACTGACTAGCCCTGATACGCAGTATTTT.

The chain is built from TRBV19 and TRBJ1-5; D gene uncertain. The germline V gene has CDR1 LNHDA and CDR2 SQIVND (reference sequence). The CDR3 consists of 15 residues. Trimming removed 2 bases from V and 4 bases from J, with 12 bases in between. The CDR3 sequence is CASSITPAANQPQHF. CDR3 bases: TGTGCCAGTAGTATAACCCCTGCAGCTAATCAGCCCCAGCATTTT.

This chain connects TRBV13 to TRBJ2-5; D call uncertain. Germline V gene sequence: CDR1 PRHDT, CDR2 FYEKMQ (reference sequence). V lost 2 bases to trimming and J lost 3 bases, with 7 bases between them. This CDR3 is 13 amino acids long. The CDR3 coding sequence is TGTGCCAGCAGCTTACCAGCCGAAGAGACCCAGTACTTC. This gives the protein CASSLPAEETQYF. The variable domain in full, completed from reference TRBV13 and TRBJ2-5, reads AAGVIQSPRHLIKEKRETATLKCYPIPRHDTVYWYQQGPGQDPQFLISFYEKMQSDKGSIPDRFSAQQFSDYHSELNMSSLELGDSALYFCASSLPAEETQYFGPGTRLLVL.

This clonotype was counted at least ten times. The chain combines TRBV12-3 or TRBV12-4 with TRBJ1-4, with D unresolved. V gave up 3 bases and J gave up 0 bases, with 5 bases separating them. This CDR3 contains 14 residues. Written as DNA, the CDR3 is TGTGCCAGCAGTTTTTTTGCAACTAATGAAAAACTGTTTTTT. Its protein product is CASSFFATNEKLFF.

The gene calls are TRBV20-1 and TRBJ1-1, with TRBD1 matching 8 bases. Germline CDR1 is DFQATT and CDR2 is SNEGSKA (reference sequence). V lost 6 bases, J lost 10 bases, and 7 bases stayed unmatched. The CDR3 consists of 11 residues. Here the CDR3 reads CSAHGQGGAFF. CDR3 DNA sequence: TGCAGTGCCCACGGACAGGGAGGAGCTTTCTTT.

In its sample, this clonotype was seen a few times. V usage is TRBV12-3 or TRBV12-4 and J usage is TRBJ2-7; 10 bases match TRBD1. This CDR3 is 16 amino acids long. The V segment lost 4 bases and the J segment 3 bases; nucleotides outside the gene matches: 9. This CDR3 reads CASSSRGQGGFYEQYF. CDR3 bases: TGTGCCAGCAGTTCGAGAGGACAGGGGGGCTTCTACGAGCAGTACTTC.

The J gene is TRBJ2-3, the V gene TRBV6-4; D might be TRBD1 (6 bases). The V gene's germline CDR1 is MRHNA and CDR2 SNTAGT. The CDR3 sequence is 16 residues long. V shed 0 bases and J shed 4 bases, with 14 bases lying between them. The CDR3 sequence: CASSDSQWQGPDTQYF. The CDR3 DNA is TGTGCCAGCAGTGACTCCCAATGGCAGGGGCCAGATACGCAGTATTTT.

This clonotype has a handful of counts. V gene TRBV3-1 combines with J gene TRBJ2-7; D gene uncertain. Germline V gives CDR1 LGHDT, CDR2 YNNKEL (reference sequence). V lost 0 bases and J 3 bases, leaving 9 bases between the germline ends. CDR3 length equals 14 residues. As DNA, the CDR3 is TGTGCCAGCAGCCAAGAAATTGGGGACTACGAGCAGTACTTC. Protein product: CASSQEIGDYEQYF.

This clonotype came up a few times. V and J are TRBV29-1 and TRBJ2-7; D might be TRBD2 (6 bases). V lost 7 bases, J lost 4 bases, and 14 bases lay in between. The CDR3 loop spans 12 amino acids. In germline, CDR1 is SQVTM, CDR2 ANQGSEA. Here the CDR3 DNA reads TGCAGCGCTCGGGACTCCTTATACGAGCAGTACTTC. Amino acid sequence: CSARDSLYEQYF.

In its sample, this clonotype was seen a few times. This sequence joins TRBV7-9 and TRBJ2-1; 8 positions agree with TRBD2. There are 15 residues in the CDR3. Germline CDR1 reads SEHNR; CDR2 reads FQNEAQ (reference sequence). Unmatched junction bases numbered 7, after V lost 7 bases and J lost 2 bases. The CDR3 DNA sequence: TGTGCCAGCATCGGGGGGGGGGTTGCCTACAATGAGCAGTTCTTC. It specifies CASIGGGVAYNEQFF.

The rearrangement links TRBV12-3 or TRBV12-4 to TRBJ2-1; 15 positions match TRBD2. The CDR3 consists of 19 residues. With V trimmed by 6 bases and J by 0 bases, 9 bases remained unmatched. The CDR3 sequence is CASRPGTSGGLRSYNEQFF. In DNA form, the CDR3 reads TGTGCCAGCAGGCCCGGGACTAGCGGGGGGCTCCGCTCCTACAATGAGCAGTTCTTC.